A few counts support the clone carrying this TCR beta chain. The antigen is undetermined. A second PCR of 7 to 11 cycles used a sample-barcoded 5' primer and a J-beta primer mix. One entry per CDR3 protein, called by TCRdb with MiXCR from the 5' RACE reads. The sample consists of around 1,900,000 distinct CDR3 sequences, roughly two fifths of them appearing once. V dropped 0 bases and J dropped 4 bases, with 14 bases sitting between them. Germline CDR1 is SGHRS and CDR2 is YFSETQ. The CDR3 is 16 residues long. This specimen belongs to a study of blood T cells in healthy people across ages. Broader study findings: The diversity estimates, figures obtained from one million T cells, were considered underestimates. Diversity of TCR beta per million T cells declined in a roughly linear way with age.

The source is a human donor in good health. The V and J genes are TRBV5-1 and TRBJ1-3; D possibly corresponds to TRBD1 (5 bases). Input material: blood. The CDR3: CASSLDPRVGGNTIYF. CDR3 in DNA: TGCGCCAGCAGCTTGGACCCCAGGGTAGGGGGAAACACCATATATTTT.